These 19 T cell receptor beta chains were all obtained from the same sample, sequenced in a study of beta chain features in type 1 diabetes. Every isolated RNA sample was fully reverse transcribed, so sequencing captured expressed TCRB transcripts. Generated by immunoSEQ multiplex PCR, the TCRdb table keeps only in-frame clones and is missing some. This table has under 450,000 clones, about 16% appearing once. Input material: naive CD4+ T cells from blood. These receptor sequences come from a woman aged 18 to 35 in good health.

The chain carries TRBV28 and TRBJ2-1, with a weak D call TRBD1 (6 bases). This CDR3 contains 13 residues. V lost 4 bases and J 6 bases, leaving 10 bases between the germline ends. The germline CDR1 and CDR2 sequences are MDHEN and SYDVKM. CDR3: CASSSDRSNEQFF. In DNA form, the CDR3 reads TGTGCCAGCAGTTCCGACAGGTCCAATGAGCAGTTCTTC.

This chain joins TRBV7-3 and TRBJ2-2; 7 bases agree with TRBD1. Germline assignment: CDR1 SGHTA and CDR2 FQGTGA. V gave up 5 bases and J gave up 4 bases; unmatched junction bases: 4. CDR3 size: 14 residues. Written as DNA, the CDR3 is TGTGCCAGCAGCCGACAGGGAGTCACCGGGGAGCTGTTTTTT. This gives the protein CASSRQGVTGELFF.

The chain carries TRBV5-4 and TRBJ2-3; D call uncertain. This CDR3 is built from 16 residues. V dropped 0 bases and J dropped 0 bases, with 11 bases sitting between them. The germline CDR1 and CDR2 sequences are SGHNT and YYREEE (reference sequence). The CDR3 is CASSLAGVTSTDTQYF. The CDR3 bases are TGTGCCAGCAGCTTGGCAGGCGTTACTAGCACAGATACGCAGTATTTT. Using reference TRBV5-4 and TRBJ2-3 for the parts outside the CDR3, the full variable domain is ETGVTQSPTHLIKTRGQQVTLRCSSQSGHNTVSWYQQALGQGPQFIFQYYREEENGRGNFPPRFSGLQFPNYSSELNVNALELDDSALYLCASSLAGVTSTDTQYFGPGTRLTVL.

In DNA, the CDR3 is TGTGCCAGCAGTTTGGGAGGGGTCACAGGCTATGGCTACACCTTC. This codes for CASSLGGVTGYGYTF. The chain links TRBV27 to TRBJ1-2; D perhaps matches TRBD1 (5 bases). Per the germline V gene, CDR1 is MNHEY and CDR2 is SMNVEV (reference sequence). The CDR3 spans 15 residues. V was trimmed by 3 bases and J by 4 bases, leaving 15 bases between them.

CDR3 protein: CASSPVGQMNEKLFF. The CDR3 nucleotides read TGTGCCAGCAGCCCCGTGGGACAGATGAATGAAAAACTGTTTTTT. V and J are TRBV7-6 and TRBJ1-4, with 7 bases matching TRBD1. Germline assignment: CDR1 SGHVS and CDR2 FNYEAQ. After removal of 5 bases from V and 5 bases from J, the junction contained 8 bases not matched to a gene. The CDR3 sequence is 15 residues long.

This chain connects TRBV28 to TRBJ2-7; D is possibly TRBD2 (5 bases). V was clipped by 7 bases and J by 5 bases, with 6 bases between them. Germline assignment: CDR1 MDHEN and CDR2 SYDVKM. The CDR3 has 10 amino acids. The chain's CDR3 is CASNGNEQYF. The CDR3 coding sequence is TGTGCCAGCAACGGGAACGAGCAGTACTTC.

This chain joins TRBV18 and TRBJ1-1; D may be TRBD1 (6 bases). The germline gives CDR1 KGHSH, CDR2 LQKENI. Trimming took off 4 bases at V and 1 base at J, with 16 bases between the two ends. The CDR3 length is 16 residues. The CDR3 region has the DNA TGTGCCAGCTCACTCCGACAGGACCCTCGGAACACTGAAGCTTTCTTT. Residues: CASSLRQDPRNTEAFF.

This clone was seen only a few times. This chain joins TRBV2 and TRBJ2-4, with D perhaps matching TRBD2 (5 bases). The CDR3 sequence is 15 residues long. V shed 7 bases and J shed 6 bases, with 19 bases lying between them. Germline V gives CDR1 SNHLY, CDR2 FYNNEI. CDR3 nucleotide sequence: TGTGCCAGCAATGAGAAAGGCCTCGAGGGAAACATTCAGTACTTC. Translation gives CASNEKGLEGNIQYF.

V and J are TRBV4-2 and TRBJ1-4; 8 positions agree with TRBD1. Germline CDR1 reads LGHNA; CDR2 reads YNFKEQ. The CDR3 is made up of 20 amino acids. V lost 1 base and J lost 0; bases outside the gene matches: 13. CDR3 nucleotides: TGTGCCAGCAGCCAAGTTAAAGGGACAGGACGCCCGCCAACTAATGAAAAACTGTTTTTT. Translation: CASSQVKGTGRPPTNEKLFF.

This chain connects TRBV19 to TRBJ1-4, with D hard to call. Trimming left V 7 bases short and J 3 bases short, with 9 bases between. The CDR3 has 13 amino acids. CDR1 is LNHDA, CDR2 SQIVND, per germline (reference sequence). DNA of the CDR3: TGTGCCAGTACCGTACAATCTAATGAAAAACTGTTTTTT. It codes for CASTVQSNEKLFF. Combining the CDR3 with reference TRBV19 and TRBJ1-4 gives the whole variable domain DGGITQSPKYLFRKEGQNVTLSCEQNLNHDAMYWYRQDPGQGLRLIYYSQIVNDFQKGDIAEGYSVSREKKESFPLTVTSAQKNPTAFYLCASTVQSNEKLFFGSGTQLSVL.

This chain connects TRBV5-1 to TRBJ2-7; TRBD2 aligns across 12 bases. The CDR3 length is 16 residues. Germline lookup yields CDR1 SGHRS and CDR2 YFSETQ. V dropped 1 base and J dropped 6; count of bases not matched to a gene: 8. In DNA, the CDR3 is TGCGCCAGCAGCTTGAGGGCGGGACTAGCGGGCCGCGAGCAGTACTTC. It specifies CASSLRAGLAGREQYF.

The chain employs TRBV6-5 and TRBJ2-1; 9 nucleotides match TRBD1. This CDR3 is 15 amino acids long. CDR1 is MNHEY, CDR2 SVGAGI, per germline. Germline trimming cut 6 bases from V and 1 base from J; bases unmatched to any gene: 4. The CDR3 region is CASSHDRGSYNEQFF. The CDR3 bases are TGTGCCAGCAGCCACGACAGGGGGTCCTACAATGAGCAGTTCTTC.

The chain links TRBV14 to TRBJ1-5; D uncertain. CDR3 size: 13 residues. V was trimmed by 0 bases and J by 6 bases, leaving 6 bases between them. Germline V CDR1 and CDR2: SGHDN, FVKESK. The CDR3 here is CASSQDEVQPQHF. CDR3 DNA sequence: TGTGCCAGCAGCCAAGATGAGGTTCAGCCCCAGCATTTT.

V gene TRBV18 combines with J gene TRBJ1-2, with 7 bases that match TRBD1. Germline V gene sequence: CDR1 KGHSH, CDR2 LQKENI. The CDR3 sequence is 14 residues long. With V trimmed by 4 bases and J by 3 bases, 5 bases remained unmatched. The CDR3 sequence is CASSQNRGDYGYTF. The DNA of the CDR3 is TGTGCCAGCTCACAAAACAGGGGAGACTATGGCTACACCTTC. Supplemented by reference TRBV18 and TRBJ1-2, the full variable domain reads NAGVMQNPRHLVRRRGQEARLRCSPMKGHSHVYWYRQLPEEGLKFMVYLQKENIIDESGMPKERFSAEFPKEGPSILRIQQVVRGDSAAYFCASSQNRGDYGYTFGSGTRLTVV.

A note on this clone: At the DNA level, this CDR3 is encoded by other sequences in the same sample as well. The chain uses TRBV30 and TRBJ2-1; 11 positions match TRBD2. This CDR3 has 15 residues. The V segment lost 5 bases and the J segment 0 bases; nucleotides outside the gene matches: 3. Germline V lookup: CDR1 GTSNPN, CDR2 SVGIG (reference sequence). Written as DNA, the CDR3 is TGTGCCTGGTCTACTAGCGGGAGCTCCTACAATGAGCAGTTCTTC. It yields the protein CAWSTSGSSYNEQFF.

The CDR3 here is CASSQEYRTSGRETQYF. The CDR3 nucleotides are TGCGCCAGCAGCCAAGAATACCGGACTAGTGGGCGAGAGACCCAGTACTTC. The rearrangement links TRBV4-3 to TRBJ2-5; 7 bases fit TRBD2. The CDR3 runs to 17 residues. CDR1 is LGHNA, CDR2 YSLEER, per germline. V was pared by 0 bases and J by 4 bases, with 11 bases of the junction left unmatched.

The chain is built from TRBV28 and TRBJ1-1, with a tentative D call TRBD1 (5 bases). CDR1 and CDR2 from the germline V gene are MDHEN and SYDVKM. Trimming took off 7 bases at V and 11 bases at J, with 26 bases between the two ends. This CDR3 is built from 15 residues. The CDR3 protein is CASTNDPRGGSGAFF. The CDR3 region has the DNA TGTGCCAGCACCAATGATCCTAGGGGCGGATCTGGCGCTTTCTTT. The variable domain in full, completed from reference TRBV28 and TRBJ1-1, reads DVKVTQSSRYLVKRTGEKVFLECVQDMDHENMFWYRQDPGLGLRLIYFSYDVKMKEKGDIPEGYSVSREKKERFSLILESASTNQTSMYLCASTNDPRGGSGAFFGQGTRLTVV.

This clone was detected only a few times. V and J are TRBV7-9 and TRBJ1-2; D is unclear. From germline, CDR1 is SEHNR and CDR2 FQNEAQ (reference sequence). This CDR3 is built from 12 residues. V was cut by 6 bases and J by 3 bases, with 8 bases left in between. CDR3 sequence: CASSQADYGYTF. The CDR3 DNA reads as TGTGCCAGCAGTCAGGCTGACTATGGCTACACCTTC. Together with reference TRBV7-9 and TRBJ1-2, the CDR3 gives the full variable domain: DTGVSQNPRHKITKRGQNVTFRCDPISEHNRLYWYRQTLGQGPEFLTYFQNEAQLEKSRLLSDRFSAERPKGSFSTLEIQRTEQGDSAMYLCASSQADYGYTFGSGTRLTVV.

The genes are TRBV25-1 and TRBJ1-2; 8 bases are shared with TRBD1. The CDR3 spans 14 residues. In germline, CDR1 is MGHDK, CDR2 SYGVNS. J lost 6 bases, V lost 5 bases, and 8 bases had no gene match. This chain's CDR3 is CASSPLDRVDGYTF. The CDR3 DNA sequence: TGTGCCAGCAGTCCCCTGGACAGGGTAGATGGCTACACCTTC.